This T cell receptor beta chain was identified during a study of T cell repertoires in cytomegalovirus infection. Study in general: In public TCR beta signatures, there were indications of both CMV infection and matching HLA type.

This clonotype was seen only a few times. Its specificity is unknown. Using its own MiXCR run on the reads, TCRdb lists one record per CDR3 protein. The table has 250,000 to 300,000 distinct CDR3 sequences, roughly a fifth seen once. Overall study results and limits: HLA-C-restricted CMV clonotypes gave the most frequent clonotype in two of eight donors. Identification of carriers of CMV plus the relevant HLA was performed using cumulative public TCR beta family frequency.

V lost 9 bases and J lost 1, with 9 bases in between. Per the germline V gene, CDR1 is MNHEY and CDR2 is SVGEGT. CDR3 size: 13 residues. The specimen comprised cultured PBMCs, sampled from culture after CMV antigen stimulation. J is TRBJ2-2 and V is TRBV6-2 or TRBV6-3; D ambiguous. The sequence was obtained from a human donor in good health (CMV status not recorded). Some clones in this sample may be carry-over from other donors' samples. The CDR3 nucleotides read TGTGCCAGTCTCAATCAGAACACCGGGGAGCTGTTTTTT. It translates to CASLNQNTGELFF.